The 17 T cell receptor beta chains presented below share a single source sample, sequenced in a study of cytomegalovirus exposure and HLA in healthy donors (TCRdb year 2017). Libraries were prepared through the immunoSEQ multiplex PCR assay. For the multiplex PCR, a mixture combining 60 forward primers for TCR Vbeta segments and 13 reverse primers for TCR Jbeta segments was used. TCRdb retrieved this table from immuneACCESS and kept in-frame rearrangements only. Not all clones are present; in checked studies, unresolved V genes account for under half, and no reason is known for the remainder. In all, the sample holds around 130,000 clones, and roughly three fifths of those were seen once. The top ten constitute about 1.6% of the sample. The sequenced sample was PBMCs. These receptors all come from a man aged 18 to 35 in good health and CMV-seronegative.

About this clone itself: At one of its ends the junction is not consistent with the germline gene, which may arise from a read error. The J gene is TRBJ2-7, the V gene TRBV6-1; 7 positions agree with TRBD1. Germline-derived CDR1 and CDR2 are MNHNS and SASEGT. This CDR3 has 15 residues. CDR3 protein: CPSKQFRGNSYEQYF. The CDR3 coding sequence is TGTCCCAGCAAGCAGTTCAGGGGGAATTCCTACGAGCAGTACTTC.

The CDR3 loop reads CASTHKDRLGGYTF. CDR3 bases: TGTGCCAGCACCCATAAGGACAGGTTGGGAGGCTACACCTTC. The V gene is TRBV7-9, the J gene TRBJ1-2, with 7 bases fitting TRBD1. The CDR3 covers 14 residues. Losses at the gene ends were 7 bases for V and 8 bases for J; bases not matched to a gene: 13. The germline gives CDR1 SEHNR, CDR2 FQNEAQ (reference sequence).

The V gene is TRBV29-1, the J gene TRBJ2-7; TRBD2 might be the D (5 bases). Looked up from germline, CDR1 is SQVTM and CDR2 is ANQGSEA. This CDR3 has 13 amino acids. V shed 5 bases and J shed 0 bases, with 11 bases lying between them. The CDR3 coding sequence is TGCAGCGTTCGGACTTCGAGCTCCTACGAGCAGTACTTC. Its translation is CSVRTSSSYEQYF.

The chain employs TRBV7-3 and TRBJ2-3, with TRBD2 as a possible D gene (6 bases). This CDR3 contains 14 residues. Trimming pared 0 bases from V and 7 bases from J, leaving 11 bases between. Germline lookup yields CDR1 SGHTA and CDR2 FQGTGA. This CDR3 is CASSLTSGRNTQYF. The CDR3 DNA sequence: TGTGCCAGCAGCTTAACTAGCGGCCGTAATACGCAGTATTTT.

Regarding this clone: Other DNA sequences in this sample translate to the same CDR3. V and J are TRBV7-2 and TRBJ2-7, with 12 bases aligning to TRBD2. This CDR3 contains 13 residues. Germline CDR1 is SGHTA and CDR2 is FQGNSA. The trim removed 3 bases at V and 6 bases at J, leaving 0 bases unmatched. The chain's CDR3 is CASSLGLAGEQYF. The DNA for the CDR3 is TGTGCCAGCAGCTTGGGACTAGCGGGCGAGCAGTACTTC. The full variable domain, rest sourced from reference TRBV7-2 and TRBJ2-7, is GAGVSQSPSNKVTEKGKDVELRCDPISGHTALYWYRQSLGQGLEFLIYFQGNSAPDKSGLPSDRFSAERTGGSVSTLTIQRTQQEDSAVYLCASSLGLAGEQYFGPGTRLTVT.

There are a few counts of this clone. The chain joins TRBV9 to TRBJ2-2; 10 bases map to TRBD2. V dropped 0 bases and J dropped 7; count of bases not matched to a gene: 9. Germline values: CDR1 SGDLS, CDR2 YYNGEE. The CDR3 loop spans 17 amino acids. CDR3 sequence reads: CASSVEPSSGSVGELFF. In DNA, the CDR3 is TGTGCCAGCAGCGTAGAACCTTCTAGCGGGAGTGTCGGGGAGCTGTTTTTT.

The chain recombines TRBV4-2 with TRBJ1-5, with D maybe TRBD1 (6 bases). V lost 5 bases and J 9 bases, leaving 14 bases between the germline ends. There are 13 residues in the CDR3. Per germline, CDR1 LGHNA and CDR2 YNFKEQ. The CDR3 reads CASSRGRGWPQHF. In DNA form, the CDR3 reads TGTGCCAGCAGCAGGGGGAGAGGTTGGCCCCAGCATTTT.

The gene calls are TRBV7-9 and TRBJ2-5; maybe TRBD1 (6 bases). Germline CDR1 reads SEHNR; CDR2 reads FQNEAQ (reference sequence). The CDR3 is 16 residues long. Deletions cut 1 base from V and 1 base from J, with 13 bases between. In DNA form, the CDR3 reads TGTGCCAGCAGCTTAGAAAAATGGGACACCCAAGAGACCCAGTACTTC. Translated: CASSLEKWDTQETQYF.

The rearrangement joins TRBV9 to TRBJ2-7; TRBD1 agrees at 8 bases. From germline, CDR1 is SGDLS and CDR2 YYNGEE. The V segment lost 3 bases and the J segment 3 bases; nucleotides outside the gene matches: 5. The CDR3 is 14 residues long. In nucleotides, the CDR3 is TGTGCCAGCAGCGAAGGACAGGGTGTCTACGAGCAGTACTTC. Translation: CASSEGQGVYEQYF.

The chain links TRBV5-6 to TRBJ2-6; TRBD1 matches 9 bases. This CDR3 has 18 residues. CDR1 and CDR2 from the germline V gene are SGHDT and YYEEEE. V lost 2 bases to trimming and J lost 2 bases; unmatched junction nucleotides: 8. The DNA of the CDR3 is TGTGCCAGCAGCTTTCTCCCGGGACAGGGCACTGGGGCCAACGTCCTGACTTTC. Its protein product is CASSFLPGQGTGANVLTF.

The chain joins TRBV5-4 to TRBJ2-7; D is ambiguous. CDR3 length equals 12 residues. Trimming stripped 0 bases from V and 3 bases from J, with 4 bases between. CDR1 and CDR2 (germline): SGHNT, YYREEE (reference sequence). For the CDR3, the DNA is TGTGCCAGCAGCTTGGACAACTACGAGCAGTACTTC. Its translation is CASSLDNYEQYF.

The chain carries TRBV7-9 and TRBJ1-2; the match to TRBD1 covers 7 bases. After removal of 11 bases from V and 4 bases from J, the junction contained 7 bases not matched to a gene. This CDR3 spans 12 amino acids. Germline V lookup: CDR1 SEHNR, CDR2 FQNEAQ (reference sequence). Here the CDR3 reads CAGYRGGYGYTF. The CDR3 DNA sequence: TGTGCCGGATACAGGGGTGGCTATGGCTACACCTTC.

Points on this clone: A junction boundary mismatches the germline segment, possibly from a read error. The chain's CDR3 is CSSSSSGFVQFF. The CDR3 nucleotides read TGTTCCAGCAGCTCCTCAGGGTTTGTACAGTTCTTC. The chain links TRBV7-9 to TRBJ2-1; D is perhaps TRBD1 (5 bases). Germline V lookup: CDR1 SEHNR, CDR2 FQNEAQ (reference sequence). CDR3 length: 12 amino acids.

J is TRBJ2-1 and V is TRBV19, with a tentative D call TRBD1 (5 bases). CDR1 LNHDA and CDR2 SQIVND come from the germline V gene (reference sequence). The CDR3 contains 15 residues. The V end lost 3 bases, the J end lost 1 base, and 10 bases lay between the germline ends. CDR3 in amino acids: CASSISRVSYNEQFF. The CDR3 DNA reads TGTGCCAGTAGTATTTCCAGGGTGTCCTACAATGAGCAGTTCTTC. The full variable domain, completed using reference TRBV19 and TRBJ2-1, is DGGITQSPKYLFRKEGQNVTLSCEQNLNHDAMYWYRQDPGQGLRLIYYSQIVNDFQKGDIAEGYSVSREKKESFPLTVTSAQKNPTAFYLCASSISRVSYNEQFFGPGTRLTVL.

The chain uses TRBV4-1 and TRBJ2-5; no clear D gene. The CDR3 length is 14 residues. Per the germline V gene, CDR1 is MGHRA and CDR2 is YSYEKL. V lost 0 bases, J lost 4 bases, and 9 bases lay in between. The CDR3 region has the DNA TGCGCCAGCAGCCAAGATTCGGGTCGAGAGACCCAGTACTTC. Encoded protein: CASSQDSGRETQYF.

V gene TRBV11-2 combines with J gene TRBJ2-2, with D maybe TRBD2 (5 bases). The length of the CDR3 is 14 residues. V was clipped by 7 bases and J by 3 bases, with 12 bases between them. CDR1 and CDR2 from the germline V gene are SGHAT and FQNNGV. CDR3 sequence (DNA): TGTGCCAGCACCCTGGGCGGGCACACCGGGGAGCTGTTTTTT. Translating gives CASTLGGHTGELFF.

This chain uses TRBV27 with TRBJ1-4; D is perhaps TRBD1 (5 bases). From germline, CDR1 is MNHEY and CDR2 SMNVEV (reference sequence). V lost 1 base, J lost 4 bases, and 22 bases lay in between. This CDR3 contains 19 residues. The CDR3 sequence: CASSLYPPTGGGRNEKLFF. The CDR3 nucleotides are TGTGCCAGCAGTTTATATCCCCCCACGGGCGGGGGTCGTAATGAAAAACTGTTTTTT.